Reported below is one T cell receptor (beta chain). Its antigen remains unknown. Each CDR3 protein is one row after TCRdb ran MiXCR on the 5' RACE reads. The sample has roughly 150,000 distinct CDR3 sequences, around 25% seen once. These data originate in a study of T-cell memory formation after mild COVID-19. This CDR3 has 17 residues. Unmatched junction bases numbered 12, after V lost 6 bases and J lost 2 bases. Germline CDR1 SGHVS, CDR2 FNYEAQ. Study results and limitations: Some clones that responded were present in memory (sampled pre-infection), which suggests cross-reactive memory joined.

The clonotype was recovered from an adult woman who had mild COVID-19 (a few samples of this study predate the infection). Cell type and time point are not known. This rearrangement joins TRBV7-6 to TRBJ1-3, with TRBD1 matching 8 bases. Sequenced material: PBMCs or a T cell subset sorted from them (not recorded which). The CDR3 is CASRHGQGGVTGNTIYF. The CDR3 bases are TGTGCCAGCAGACACGGACAGGGAGGAGTGACTGGAAACACCATATATTTT. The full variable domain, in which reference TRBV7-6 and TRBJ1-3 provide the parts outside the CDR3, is GAGVSQSPRYKVTKRGQDVALRCDPISGHVSLYWYRQALGQGPEFLTYFNYEAQQDKSGLPNDRFSAERPEGSISTLTIQRTEQRDSAMYRCASRHGQGGVTGNTIYFGEGSWLTVV.